A single T cell receptor (beta chain) is shown here with its context. Its target is not known. Germline lookup yields CDR1 DFQATT and CDR2 SNEGSKA (reference sequence). The CDR3 is made up of 14 amino acids. V lost 5 bases and J lost 3; bases outside the gene matches: 5. TCRdb reprocessed the 5' RACE reads via MiXCR and lists one record per CDR3 protein. The data show about 500,000 distinct CDR3 sequences, roughly 21% seen once. The sample comes from a study of T-cell memory formation after mild COVID-19. Study-level points and caveats: Later expanders leaned toward CD4+, whereas clones contracting from day 15 to 85 were balanced CD4/CD8.

The sequencing sample was made of PBMCs or a T cell subset sorted from them (not recorded which). The V call is TRBV20-1, the J call TRBJ2-7, with 12 bases fitting TRBD2. The origin of this receptor is an adult woman who had mild COVID-19 (a few samples of this study predate the infection). Cell type and time point are not known. The CDR3 loop reads CSAGTSGRIYEQYF. The CDR3 nucleotides are TGCAGTGCTGGAACTAGCGGGAGGATCTACGAGCAGTACTTC.